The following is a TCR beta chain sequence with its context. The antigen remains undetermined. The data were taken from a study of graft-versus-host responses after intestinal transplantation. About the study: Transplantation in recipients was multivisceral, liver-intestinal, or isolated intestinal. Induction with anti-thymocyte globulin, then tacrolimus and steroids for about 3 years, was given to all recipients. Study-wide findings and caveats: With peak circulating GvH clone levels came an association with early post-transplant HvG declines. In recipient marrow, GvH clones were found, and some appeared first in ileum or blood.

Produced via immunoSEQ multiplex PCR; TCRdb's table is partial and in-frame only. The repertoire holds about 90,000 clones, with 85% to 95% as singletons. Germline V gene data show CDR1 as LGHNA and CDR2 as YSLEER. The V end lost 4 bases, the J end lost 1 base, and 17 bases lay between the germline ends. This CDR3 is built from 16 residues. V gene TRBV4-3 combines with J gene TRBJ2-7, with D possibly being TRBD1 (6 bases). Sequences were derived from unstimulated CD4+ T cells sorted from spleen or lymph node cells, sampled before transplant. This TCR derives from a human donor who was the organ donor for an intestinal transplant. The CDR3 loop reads CASSRMDTGQSYEQYF. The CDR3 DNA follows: TGCGCCAGCAGCCGAATGGATACAGGGCAGTCCTACGAGCAGTACTTC.